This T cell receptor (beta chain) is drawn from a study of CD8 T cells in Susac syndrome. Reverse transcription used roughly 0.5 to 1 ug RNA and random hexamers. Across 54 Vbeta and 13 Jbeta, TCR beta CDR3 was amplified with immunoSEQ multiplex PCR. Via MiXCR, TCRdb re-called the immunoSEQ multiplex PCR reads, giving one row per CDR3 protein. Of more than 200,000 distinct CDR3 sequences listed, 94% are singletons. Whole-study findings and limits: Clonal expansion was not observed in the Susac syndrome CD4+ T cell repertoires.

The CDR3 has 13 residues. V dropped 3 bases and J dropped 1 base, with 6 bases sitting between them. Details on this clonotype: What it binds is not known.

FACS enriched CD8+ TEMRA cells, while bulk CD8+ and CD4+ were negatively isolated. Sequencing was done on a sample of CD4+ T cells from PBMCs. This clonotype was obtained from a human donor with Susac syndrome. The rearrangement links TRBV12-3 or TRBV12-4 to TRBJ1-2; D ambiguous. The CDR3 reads CASSLSSNYGYTF. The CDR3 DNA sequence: TGTGCCAGCAGTTTGTCTAGTAACTATGGCTACACCTTC.